This T cell receptor (beta chain) was captured in a study of response to subunit inactivated influenza vaccine. Study results and limitations: New T cells are recruited in small numbers by each seasonal influenza vaccination, according to the authors' suggestion.

CDR3 length equals 13 residues. CDR1 and CDR2 (germline): LGHNA, YNFKEQ. Each CDR3 protein gets one entry after TCRdb re-called the RT-PCR reads with MiXCR. The sample comprises 300,000 to 350,000 distinct CDR3 sequences, roughly 22% of which are singletons, and 9% to 12% rests with the top ten. Worth noting for this clonotype: Its antigen is unidentified. The junction differs from germline at one of its ends, possibly a read error.

The V call is TRBV4-2, the J call TRBJ2-3, with D possibly matching TRBD1 (5 bases). The specimen comprised PBMCs from blood, sampled about 20 months after vaccination. The receptor was isolated from a man between 50 and 75 years old who received an inactivated influenza vaccine. Here the CDR3 DNA reads TGTGCCAGCAGCCAAGAACAGGAATTAACGCAGTACTTT. This translates into CASSQEQELTQYF.